This T cell receptor beta chain derives from a study of T cells in Graves' hyperthyroidism and ophthalmopathy (dated 2019 in TCRdb). In the study overall: Peripheral blood was sampled at the time of initial diagnosis, prior to any treatment. A discovery cohort of approximately 97 patients, about 40 with Graves' ophthalmopathy and about 58 with stable Graves' hyperthyroidism, was used to find distinguishing TCR V-J signatures. Whether ophthalmopathy could be predicted prospectively was tested in an independent validation cohort made up of roughly 19 hyperthyroidism patients plus 17 patients who later progressed to ophthalmopathy. The 75 to 100 discovery patients were divided at random into training and test sets in a 7:3 ratio. In six Graves' hyperthyroidism patients, the study also compared T-cell repertoires from thyroid tissue with T-cell repertoires from blood. After sampling, hyperthyroidism patients received methimazole starting at 30 mg daily, and ophthalmopathy patients received high-dose intravenous methylprednisolone. According to the paper, TCR Vbeta CDR3 sequencing was carried out on around 140 peripheral blood samples, which came from 40 to 45 ophthalmopathy, 70 to 80 hyperthyroidism and approximately 17 progressor patients. Results and caveats for the whole study, not just this receptor: A 13 V-J signature model separated ophthalmopathy from stable hyperthyroidism, with roughly 88% sensitivity and 81.08% specificity in cross-validation and 80%/75% in testing. During validation, the model predicted progression to ophthalmopathy a median of around 6 months ahead of onset, with around 71% sensitivity and more than 72% specificity. Blood samples also contained most of the expanded thyroid clonotypes (frequency above 0.001), which suggests that blood repertoires may reflect thyroid immune responses. Sample size was not statistically predetermined, and investigators were not blinded to group allocation.

Ophthalmopathy patients had moderately to severely active disease, Clinical Activity Score of at least 3, NOSPECS grade of at least 4, and duration under 3 months. Exclusion was applied to patients with uncontrolled infections, other autoimmune diseases, pregnancy or lactation. Diagnoses relied on clinical symptoms, serum thyroxine and TRAb, thyroid ultrasound and orbital computed tomography. PBMCs were separated from approximately 9.9 ml of fresh peripheral blood using Ficoll-Paque density gradient centrifugation. Trizol reagent was used to extract total RNA, and RNA quality was then checked on an Agilent 2100 Bioanalyzer. The TCR beta CDR3 regions were amplified from RNA transcripts. The TCR CDR3 was subjected to a first round of RT-PCR using the HTBI primer set and the Qiagen OneStep RT-PCR kit. The libraries were constructed in a second round of multiplex PCR and then size-selected and purified. The libraries were sequenced on an Illumina HiSeq2000 using paired-end 100 bp reads. On the study's bioinformatics: SOAPnuke was used to process the raw data, removing reads that contained adapters or uncalled bases, had a mean Phred below 15, or lacked an exact match to the constant primer or identifier. High-quality paired reads were merged with COPE v1.2.5, and unique nucleotide sequences were defined as clonotypes. MiTCR v1.1 was used to align the clonotypes against IMGT TRBV, TRBD and TRBJ reference segments. The analysis was restricted to V-J combinations with a frequency above 0.0001, which together covered roughly 99% of the repertoires. A TCS score was defined as the ratio of F50 (clonal expansion) to E x V (chaos), with BLOSUM62-based TCRdist applied between CDR3 peptides within each V-J. Welch's t-statistics and random forest reduced 450 to 600 V-J features to around 14, which were used in a naive Bayes classifier (R e1071). TCRdb itself trimmed the public reads at Q25 with fastp, ran MiXCR and retained productive beta chains. Each record represents a unique CDR3 protein, reported with the most common genes and DNA among its rows. These V and J calls are TCRdb output, not the study's own analysis. The table for this sample lists approximately 690,000 distinct CDR3 sequences; about 20% of them were counted only once. The ten largest clonotypes hold about 35% of the sample.

Notes on this clonotype: This receptor's antigen is unknown. Per-base qualities were not stored, and no clone one base away is much larger.

In the germline V gene, CDR1 corresponds to SGHVS and CDR2 to FQNEAQ. V and J are truncated by 0 bases and 0 bases respectively, leaving an intervening sequence of 9 bases. The CDR3 contains 17 residues, cysteine and phenylalanine counted. The kept DNA is CDR3 alone, 51 bases in frame from the first base. The receptor chain draws on TRBV7-8 and TRBJ1-6; a tentative D call is TRBD1 (6 bases match). The receptor comes from a man aged 25 to 40 with Graves' ophthalmopathy. The sample comprised blood. The DNA reads TGTGCCAGCAGCTTAGCGGGAGGGGGCTCCTATAATTCACCCCTCCACTTT. This gives the protein CASSLAGGGSYNSPLHF. Reference TRBV7-8 and TRBJ1-6 proteins supply the regions before and after the CDR3; the full variable domain is: GAGVSQSPRYKVAKRGQDVALRCDPISGHVSLFWYQQALGQGPEFLTYFQNEAQLDKSGLPSDRFFAERPEGSVSTLKIQRTQQEDSAVYLCASSLAGGGSYNSPLHFGNGTRLTVT.